One and the same sample provided the 32 T cell receptor beta chains below, sequenced in a study of T cell responses to AZD1222 COVID-19 vaccine. Data came from immunoSEQ multiplex PCR; TCRdb stores just in-frame clones and leaves some out. The table lists tens of thousands of clones, 78% of them singletons, with 21% in the top ten. The specimen was peripheral blood, collected on day 0 of AZD1222 vaccination. Source of these receptors: an adult in good health.

This sequence joins TRBV7-8 and TRBJ1-5; D is possibly TRBD1 (5 bases). CDR1 SGHVS and CDR2 FQNEAQ come from the germline V gene. The CDR3 sequence is 15 residues long. V was cut by 1 base and J by 4 bases, with 11 bases left in between. CDR3 loop: CASSLEGVPNQPQHF. Written as DNA, the CDR3 is TGTGCCAGCAGCTTAGAAGGGGTTCCTAATCAGCCCCAGCATTTT.

This rearrangement joins TRBV6-1 to TRBJ2-7, with D unresolved. The CDR3 contains 13 residues. Germline lookup yields CDR1 MNHNS and CDR2 SASEGT. Deletions cut 0 bases from V and 7 bases from J, with 10 bases between. The CDR3 nucleotides are TGTGCCAGCAGTGAAGCTGGGCCGAGGGAGCAGTACTTC. This translates into CASSEAGPREQYF.

The chain uses TRBV28 and TRBJ1-1; unclear D gene. The germline V gene encodes CDR1 MDHEN and CDR2 SYDVKM. The CDR3 is 14 amino acids. The germline V and J ends were trimmed by 6 bases and 1 base, with 12 bases remaining between them. DNA of the CDR3: TGTGCCAGCAGCCTGGGTGGGGAGAACACTGAAGCTTTCTTT. Translation gives CASSLGGENTEAFF.

This chain uses TRBV13 with TRBJ1-5; maybe TRBD1 (5 bases). The CDR3 is 14 amino acids. Trimming stripped 5 bases from V and 6 bases from J, with 14 bases between. Germline V CDR1 and CDR2: PRHDT, FYEKMQ (reference sequence). CDR3 amino acids: CASSHGRGSQPQHF. For the CDR3, the DNA is TGTGCCAGCAGCCACGGGAGGGGTAGTCAGCCCCAGCATTTT.

The table lists this clone with a few counts. The CDR3 protein is CASSPGGYGYTF. CDR3 DNA: TGCGCCAGCAGCCCGGGAGGCTATGGCTACACCTTC. The V call is TRBV5-1, the J call TRBJ1-2; no clear D. Trimming took off 4 bases at V and 4 bases at J, with 8 bases between the two ends. Germline-derived CDR1 and CDR2 are SGHRS and YFSETQ. The CDR3 sequence is 12 residues long.

The V call is TRBV2, the J call TRBJ1-1; D unresolved. Trimming left V 4 bases short and J 6 bases short, with 9 bases between. The CDR3 is 12 residues long. Germline CDR1 reads SNHLY; CDR2 reads FYNNEI. The CDR3 protein is CASSVFNAEAFF. DNA of the CDR3: TGTGCCAGCAGTGTATTCAATGCTGAAGCTTTCTTT.

This clone appeared once. The V gene is TRBV30, the J gene TRBJ1-2; D unclear. CDR1 is GTSNPN and CDR2 is SVGIG in the germline V gene (reference sequence). The CDR3 has 13 amino acids. V lost 0 bases to trimming and J lost 4 bases, with 9 bases between them. In DNA, the CDR3 is TGTGCCTGGAGTGTTGGGGTTTCCTATGGCTACACCTTC. It encodes CAWSVGVSYGYTF.

The V call is TRBV2, the J call TRBJ2-1, with D unclear. The germline V and J ends were trimmed by 7 bases and 3 bases, with 4 bases remaining between them. The CDR3 is 11 amino acids. Germline V gene sequence: CDR1 SNHLY, CDR2 FYNNEI. This CDR3 reads CASKVYNEQFF. CDR3 DNA sequence: TGTGCCAGCAAAGTCTACAATGAGCAGTTCTTC.

V usage is TRBV14 and J usage is TRBJ2-3; TRBD1 aligns across 8 bases. The germline CDR1 and CDR2 sequences are SGHDN and FVKESK. The CDR3 consists of 15 residues. Germline trimming cut 7 bases from V and 0 bases from J; bases unmatched to any gene: 6. The CDR3 region is CASNPRGLSTDTQYF. In nucleotides, the CDR3 is TGTGCCAGCAACCCCAGGGGGCTTAGCACAGATACGCAGTATTTT. Combining the CDR3 with reference TRBV14 and TRBJ2-3 gives the whole variable domain EAGVTQFPSHSVIEKGQTVTLRCDPISGHDNLYWYRRVMGKEIKFLLHFVKESKQDESGMPNNRFLAERTGGTYSTLKVQPAELEDSGVYFCASNPRGLSTDTQYFGPGTRLTVL.

Here the CDR3 reads CSAIDPSVGSGNTIYF. The CDR3 DNA follows: TGCAGTGCTATTGACCCCAGCGTGGGCTCTGGAAACACCATATATTTT. The J gene is TRBJ1-3, the V gene TRBV20-1, with unresolved D. CDR1 and CDR2 (germline): DFQATT, SNEGSKA (reference sequence). The CDR3 is 16 amino acids. V dropped 4 bases and J dropped 0 bases, with 16 bases sitting between them.

The V gene is TRBV19, the J gene TRBJ2-5; D is unresolved. Germline V CDR1 and CDR2: LNHDA, SQIVND (reference sequence). The length of the CDR3 is 12 residues. The V gene lost 5 bases and the J gene lost 0 bases, with 4 bases spanning the gap. CDR3 DNA: TGTGCCAGTAGTTTTGACCAAGAGACCCAGTACTTC. Translation: CASSFDQETQYF. The whole variable domain, filled in from reference TRBV19 and TRBJ2-5, reads DGGITQSPKYLFRKEGQNVTLSCEQNLNHDAMYWYRQDPGQGLRLIYYSQIVNDFQKGDIAEGYSVSREKKESFPLTVTSAQKNPTAFYLCASSFDQETQYFGPGTRLLVL.

This rearrangement joins TRBV3-1 (or the pseudogene TRBV3-2) to TRBJ1-2, with unresolved D. CDR1 LGHDT and CDR2 YNNKEL come from the germline V gene (reference sequence). Deletions cut 4 bases from V and 2 bases from J, with 14 bases between. This CDR3 comprises 15 residues. The CDR3 bases are TGTGCCAGCAGCCTTGCGGAGGGCGTGAACTATGGCTACACCTTC. It codes for CASSLAEGVNYGYTF.

The genes are TRBV11-2 and TRBJ2-1; tentatively, D is TRBD2 (6 bases). Deletions cut 2 bases from V and 0 bases from J, with 14 bases between. CDR3 length: 17 residues. Germline V lookup: CDR1 SGHAT, CDR2 FQNNGV. The CDR3 nucleotides are TGTGCCAGCAGCTTAAAACTAGCCCTGACCTCCTACAATGAGCAGTTCTTC. It encodes CASSLKLALTSYNEQFF. The whole variable domain, remainder taken from reference TRBV11-2 and TRBJ2-1, is EAGVAQSPRYKIIEKRQSVAFWCNPISGHATLYWYQQILGQGPKLLIQFQNNGVVDDSQLPKDRFSAERLKGVDSTLKIQPAKLEDSAVYLCASSLKLALTSYNEQFFGPGTRLTVL.

This clone showed up just a few times. This sequence joins TRBV29-1 and TRBJ1-1; TRBD1 is a possible D gene (5 bases). Looked up from germline, CDR1 is SQVTM and CDR2 is ANQGSEA. Trimming took off 3 bases at V and 3 bases at J, with 11 bases between the two ends. CDR3 length: 13 residues. DNA for the CDR3: TGCAGCGTTGAGGCAGGGTTCTACACTGAAGCTTTCTTT. It is translated as CSVEAGFYTEAFF.

The chain couples TRBV7-8 to TRBJ1-1; no clear D gene. Trimming removed 7 bases at V and 1 base at J, with 10 bases between. CDR3 length: 13 residues. The germline V gene encodes CDR1 SGHVS and CDR2 FQNEAQ. The CDR3 DNA reads TGTGCCAGCACCCCCTTATCGAACACTGAAGCTTTCTTT. Amino acid sequence: CASTPLSNTEAFF.

This clone was observed a few times. The rearrangement joins TRBV6-5 to TRBJ1-4; no reliable D call. CDR1 is MNHEY and CDR2 is SVGAGI in the germline V gene. Trimming cost V 0 bases and J 7 bases, with 12 bases left between them. The length of the CDR3 is 15 residues. As DNA, the CDR3 is TGTGCCAGCAGTTACTCGGCGGCAGTCTTTGAAAAACTGTTTTTT. Protein: CASSYSAAVFEKLFF.

This chain connects TRBV18 to TRBJ2-5; weak D call: TRBD1 (6 bases). Trimming took 0 bases from V and 4 from J, leaving 12 bases between them. The CDR3 runs 15 residues. Germline V gene sequence: CDR1 KGHSH, CDR2 LQKENI. The CDR3 DNA reads TGTGCCAGCTCACCACCAGGGGGAGTAAGAGAGACCCAGTACTTC. Encoded protein: CASSPPGGVRETQYF.

This rearrangement joins TRBV7-2 to TRBJ2-1, with a tentative D call TRBD2 (6 bases). V shed 1 base and J shed 5 bases, with 12 bases lying between them. The CDR3 spans 15 residues. Germline V gene sequence: CDR1 SGHTA, CDR2 FQGNSA. As DNA, the CDR3 is TGTGCCAGCAGCTTAGTCTGGCGGGGCGACAATGAGCAGTTCTTC. Translating gives CASSLVWRGDNEQFF.

J is TRBJ1-3 and V is TRBV5-4; D is unresolved. The CDR3 contains 12 residues. V lost 2 bases and J lost 4, with 4 bases in between. Per germline, CDR1 SGHNT and CDR2 YYREEE (reference sequence). CDR3 protein: CASSFRGNTIYF. For the CDR3, the DNA is TGTGCCAGCAGCTTCAGGGGAAACACCATATATTTT.

This chain links TRBV7-8 with TRBJ2-1; 10 nucleotides align to TRBD2. V shed 3 bases, J shed 3 bases, and the junction held 2 bases outside the gene matches. Germline V gene data show CDR1 as SGHVS and CDR2 as FQNEAQ. The CDR3 is made up of 15 amino acids. CDR3 loop: CASSLGLAFYNEQFF. CDR3 bases: TGTGCCAGCAGCTTGGGACTAGCGTTCTACAATGAGCAGTTCTTC.

This clone has just a few counts. CDR3 amino acids: CASSIRWNTEAFF. CDR3 coding DNA: TGTGCCAGTAGTATAAGGTGGAACACTGAAGCTTTCTTT. The rearrangement uses TRBV19 and TRBJ1-1; unclear D gene. Trimming took off 2 bases at V and 1 base at J, with 5 bases between the two ends. This CDR3 region has 13 residues. Per germline, CDR1 LNHDA and CDR2 SQIVND (reference sequence).

The J gene is TRBJ2-1, the V gene TRBV5-1, with D possibly matching TRBD1 (6 bases). V shed 0 bases and J shed 6 bases, with 13 bases lying between them. The length of the CDR3 is 15 residues. Germline CDR1 and CDR2: SGHRS and YFSETQ. The CDR3 protein is CASSLGGEGGNEQFF. CDR3 nucleotides: TGCGCCAGCAGCTTGGGAGGGGAAGGGGGCAATGAGCAGTTCTTC.

The genes are TRBV19 and TRBJ2-7, with TRBD2 matching over 8 bases. Germline values: CDR1 LNHDA, CDR2 SQIVND (reference sequence). The CDR3 sequence is 14 residues long. Unmatched junction bases numbered 1, after V lost 1 base and J lost 2 bases. The CDR3 protein is CASSIAGGPYEQYF. CDR3 DNA sequence: TGTGCCAGTAGTATAGCGGGAGGGCCCTACGAGCAGTACTTC.

This chain links TRBV15 with TRBJ2-5; D possibly corresponds to TRBD2 (5 bases). Trimming stripped 5 bases from V and 1 base from J, with 11 bases between. There are 14 residues in the CDR3. The germline V gene encodes CDR1 LNHNV and CDR2 YYDKDF (reference sequence). The CDR3, as DNA: TGTGCCACCAGCGCCATCGGGATCCAAGAGACCCAGTACTTC. This encodes CATSAIGIQETQYF.

This clone was found once. The chain has TRBV12-5 and TRBJ1-1; D unresolved. CDR1 and CDR2 (germline): LGHNT, FRNRAP. V lost 0 bases, J lost 11 bases, and 10 bases lay in between. This CDR3 is 12 amino acids long. The CDR3 protein is CASGLVPSSAFF. DNA for the CDR3: TGTGCTAGTGGTTTGGTACCCTCCAGTGCTTTCTTT.

Here the CDR3 reads CASSQGQGYSGELFF. CDR3 nucleotide sequence: TGTGCCAGCAGCCAAGGACAAGGGTACTCCGGGGAGCTGTTTTTT. V usage is TRBV3-1 (or the pseudogene TRBV3-2) and J usage is TRBJ2-2; D remains ambiguous. Looked up from germline, CDR1 is LGHDT and CDR2 is YNNKEL (reference sequence). The CDR3 is 15 residues long. Trimming took 1 base from V and 6 from J, leaving 12 bases between them.

This chain links TRBV28 with TRBJ2-3; 7 bases are shared with TRBD1. The junction had 11 bases not matched to a gene; V was cut back by 6 bases and J by 5 bases. The CDR3 runs to 15 residues. Germline V gene sequence: CDR1 MDHEN, CDR2 SYDVKM. The chain's CDR3 is CASRPGDRDLDTQYF. The CDR3 coding sequence is TGTGCCAGCAGGCCCGGTGACAGGGATTTAGATACGCAGTATTTT.

This sequence joins TRBV4-3 and TRBJ2-3; D gene unclear. V was clipped by 2 bases and J by 2 bases, with 5 bases between them. CDR1 and CDR2 from the germline V gene are LGHNA and YSLEER. This CDR3 contains 13 residues. In DNA, the CDR3 is TGCGCCAGCAGCCAAAATCCCACAGATACGCAGTATTTT. Amino acid sequence: CASSQNPTDTQYF.

The count of this clone is one. The chain carries TRBV5-1 and TRBJ1-2; 7 nucleotides match TRBD1. CDR3 length: 14 residues. Trimming cost V 1 base and J 8 bases; bases outside gene matches: 8. Germline lookup yields CDR1 SGHRS and CDR2 YFSETQ. CDR3 sequence reads: CASSLQTGSGGYTF. DNA of the CDR3: TGCGCCAGCAGCTTGCAGACAGGGTCGGGAGGCTACACCTTC.

The V and J genes are TRBV19 and TRBJ2-2; a weak D match, TRBD2 (6 bases). The CDR3 contains 18 residues. Germline CDR1 LNHDA, CDR2 SQIVND (reference sequence). Trimming removed 4 bases from V and 1 base from J, with 19 bases in between. CDR3 sequence (DNA): TGTGCCAGTAGTACACCACCTCGGGACTGGGGGAACACCGGGGAGCTGTTTTTT. Amino acid sequence: CASSTPPRDWGNTGELFF.

Here the CDR3 DNA reads TGTGCCAGCAGCTTATCAATAACAGCGGAAAAACTGTTTTTT. Translated, it gives CASSLSITAEKLFF. The chain links TRBV11-2 to TRBJ1-4; D gene unclear. V was cut by 2 bases and J by 8 bases, with 12 bases left in between. The CDR3 contains 14 residues. Germline lookup yields CDR1 SGHAT and CDR2 FQNNGV.

The rearrangement uses TRBV7-2 and TRBJ2-7, with D possibly called TRBD1 or TRBD2 (5 bases each). Germline lookup yields CDR1 SGHTA and CDR2 FQGNSA. CDR3 length: 14 amino acids. V gave up 5 bases and J gave up 2 bases, with 13 bases separating them. The CDR3 DNA follows: TGTGCCAGCAGCCGCGGACATAGCGCCTACGAGCAGTACTTC. It translates to CASSRGHSAYEQYF.